This TCR beta chain was recovered during a study of cytomegalovirus exposure and HLA in healthy donors. Study at large: An early data release held tens of millions of unique TCRs from HLA-typed donors.

Findings and caveats of the study: Overall, some 160 TCR beta chains were annotated as cytomegalovirus-associated. A prior analysis recorded that most TCR beta V segments were productive about 87% or about 30% of the time.

60 Vbeta and 13 Jbeta primers were used in PCR. Data came from immunoSEQ multiplex PCR; TCRdb stores just in-frame clones and leaves some out. The sample holds roughly 120,000 clones, around three quarters seen once. As regards this clone: As yet, its antigen is unknown.

The CDR3 spans 16 residues. Germline loops: CDR1 SEHNR, CDR2 FQNEAQ (reference sequence). Trimming took 5 bases from V and 6 from J; bases not matched to a gene: 13. The TCR originated in a man aged 25 to 40 in good health and CMV-seronegative. The rearrangement uses TRBV7-9 and TRBJ2-1; 7 bases map to TRBD2. The material sequenced was PBMCs. Here the CDR3 reads CASSPAAGLVRNEQFF. In DNA, the CDR3 is TGTGCCAGCAGCCCCGCCGCCGGACTAGTTCGCAATGAGCAGTTCTTC.